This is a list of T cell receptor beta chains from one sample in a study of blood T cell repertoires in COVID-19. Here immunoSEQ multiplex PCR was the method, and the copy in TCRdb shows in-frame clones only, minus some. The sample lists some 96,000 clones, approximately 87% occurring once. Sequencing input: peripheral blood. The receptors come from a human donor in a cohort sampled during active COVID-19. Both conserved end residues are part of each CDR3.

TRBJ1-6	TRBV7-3	CASSPRGGSSPLHF
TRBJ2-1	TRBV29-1	CSVRDSASTEQFF
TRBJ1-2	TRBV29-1	CSVEDTTVYGYTF
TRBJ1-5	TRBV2	CASSGTGSNQPQHF
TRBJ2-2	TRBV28	CASSLFGQGATGELFF
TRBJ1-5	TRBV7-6	CASGADSNQPQHF
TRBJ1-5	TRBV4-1	CASRLGQGRNQPQHF
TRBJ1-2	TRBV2	CASSERGQYGYTF
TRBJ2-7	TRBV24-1	CATSDSEAGYEQYF
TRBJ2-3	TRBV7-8	CASSLAGISDTQYF
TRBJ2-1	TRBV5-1	CASSLAPSGGYNEQFF
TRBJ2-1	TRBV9	CASSSSGYYNEQFF
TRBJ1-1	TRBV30	CAWSSGGAELSEAFF
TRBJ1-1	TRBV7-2	CASSLTVNTEAFF
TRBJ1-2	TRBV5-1	CASSSLGGSYGYTF
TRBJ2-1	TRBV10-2	CASSGGLPGSPYNEQFF
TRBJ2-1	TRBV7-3	CASSLNSDNEQFF
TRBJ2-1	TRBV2	CASSVGLAGGSSYNEQFF
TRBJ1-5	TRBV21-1	CASSKRRVPSQPQHF
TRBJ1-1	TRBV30	CAWSSGQGLNTEAFF
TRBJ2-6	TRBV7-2	CASSYTTGSSGANVLTF
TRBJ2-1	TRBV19	CASTDPRTSGPIEQFF
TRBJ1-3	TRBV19	CASSITGSGNTIYF
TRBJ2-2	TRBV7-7	CASSPSTGELFF
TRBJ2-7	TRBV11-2	CASSSRLGDYEQYF
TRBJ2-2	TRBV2	CASSPGTGNTGELFF
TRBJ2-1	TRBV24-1	CATSDPRTSGRGYNEQFF
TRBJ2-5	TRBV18	CASSPSRGLLETQYF
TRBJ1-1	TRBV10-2	CASSATGNTEAFF
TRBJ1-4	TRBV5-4	CASSPEGGRNEKLFF
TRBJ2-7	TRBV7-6	CASSLGSGTYEQYF
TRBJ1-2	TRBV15	CATSRDHRGKYGYTF
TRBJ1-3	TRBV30	CAWTTSGTTGNTIYF
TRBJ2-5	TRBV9	CASSVAAHSGGNQETQYF
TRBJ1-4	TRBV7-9	CASSFSRANEKLFF
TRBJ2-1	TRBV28	CASCSGGDNNEQFF
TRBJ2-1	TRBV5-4	CASSQRDQTYNEQFF
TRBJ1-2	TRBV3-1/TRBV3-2	CASSQWTGNYGYTF
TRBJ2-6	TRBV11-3	CASSSGGVLSSGANVLTF
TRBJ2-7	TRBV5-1	CASSPLAGGTSYEQYF
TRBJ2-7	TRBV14	CASSRGLALNYEQYF
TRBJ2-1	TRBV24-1	CATSDSTPGALEYEQFF
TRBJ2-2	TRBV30	CAWSVGAPDPGELFF
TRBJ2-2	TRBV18	CASSPDSWNTGELFF
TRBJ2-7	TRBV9	CASSASERGYEQYF